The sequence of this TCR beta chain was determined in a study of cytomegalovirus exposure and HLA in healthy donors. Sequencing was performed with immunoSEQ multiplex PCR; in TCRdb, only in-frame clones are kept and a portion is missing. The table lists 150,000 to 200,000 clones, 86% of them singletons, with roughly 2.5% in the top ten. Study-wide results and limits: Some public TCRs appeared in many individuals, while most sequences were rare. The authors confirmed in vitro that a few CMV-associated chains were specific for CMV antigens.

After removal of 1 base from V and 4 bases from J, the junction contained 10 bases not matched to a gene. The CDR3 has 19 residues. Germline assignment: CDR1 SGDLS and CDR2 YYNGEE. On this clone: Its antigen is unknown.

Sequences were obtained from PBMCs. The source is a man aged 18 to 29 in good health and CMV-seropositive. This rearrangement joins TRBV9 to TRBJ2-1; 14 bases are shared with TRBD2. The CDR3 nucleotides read TGTGCCAGCAGCGTAACGAGGACTAGCGGGAGGAGCGGGTACAATGAGCAGTTCTTC. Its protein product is CASSVTRTSGRSGYNEQFF. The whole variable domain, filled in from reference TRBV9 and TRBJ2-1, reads DSGVTQTPKHLITATGQRVTLRCSPRSGDLSVYWYQQSLDQGLQFLIQYYNGEERAKGNILERFSAQQFPDLHSELNLSSLELGDSALYFCASSVTRTSGRSGYNEQFFGPGTRLTVL.